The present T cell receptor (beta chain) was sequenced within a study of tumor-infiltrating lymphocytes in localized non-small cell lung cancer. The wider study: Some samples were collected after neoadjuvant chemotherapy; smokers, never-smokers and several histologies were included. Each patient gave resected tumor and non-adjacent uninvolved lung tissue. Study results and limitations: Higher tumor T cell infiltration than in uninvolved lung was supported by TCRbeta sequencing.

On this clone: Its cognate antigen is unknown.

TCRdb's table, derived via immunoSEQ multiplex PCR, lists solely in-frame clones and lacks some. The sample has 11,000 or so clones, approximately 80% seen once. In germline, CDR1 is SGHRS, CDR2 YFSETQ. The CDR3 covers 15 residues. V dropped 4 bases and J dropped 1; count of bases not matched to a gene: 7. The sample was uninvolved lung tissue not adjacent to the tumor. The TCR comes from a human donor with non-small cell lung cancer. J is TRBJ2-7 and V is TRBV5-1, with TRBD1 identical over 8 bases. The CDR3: CASSGTGLKSYEQYF. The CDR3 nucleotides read TGCGCCAGCAGCGGGACAGGCCTCAAGTCCTACGAGCAGTACTTC. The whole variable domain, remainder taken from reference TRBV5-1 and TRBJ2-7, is KAGVTQTPRYLIKTRGQQVTLSCSPISGHRSVSWYQQTPGQGLQFLFEYFSETQRNKGNFPGRFSGRQFSNSRSEMNVSTLELGDSALYLCASSGTGLKSYEQYFGPGTRLTVT.